One and the same sample provided the 30 T cell receptor beta chains below, sequenced in a study of early T cells in non-severe SARS-CoV-2 infection. MiXCR, applied by TCRdb to the 5' RACE reads, yields one record per CDR3 protein. The sample contains about 83,000 distinct CDR3 sequences, roughly an eighth of which appear only once. The sequencing sample was made of whole blood. The receptors here all came from an adult who was a healthcare worker with PCR-confirmed SARS-CoV-2 infection or an uninfected control (not recorded which).

The sample holds one count of this clonotype. Just one base apart from a much larger clone, this may be a read error. CDR3 residues: CASSLSERSTDTRYF. The CDR3, as DNA: TGTGCCAGCAGCCTGTCGGAGCGAAGCACAGATACGCGGTATTTT. The chain combines TRBV9 with TRBJ2-3; no definite D call. The CDR3 covers 15 residues. Germline lookup yields CDR1 SGDLS and CDR2 YYNGEE.

The chain is built from TRBV5-1 and TRBJ2-3; 9 bases fit TRBD1. V gave up 4 bases and J gave up 1 base; unmatched junction bases: 4. Germline V gene lookup returns CDR1 SGHRS and CDR2 YFSETQ. The CDR3 is made up of 15 amino acids. The CDR3 region is CASSAGTGRTDTQYF. The CDR3, as DNA: TGCGCCAGCAGCGCCGGGACAGGGCGCACAGATACGCAGTATTTT.

The chain couples TRBV5-1 to TRBJ2-3; D tentatively fits TRBD1 or TRBD2 (6 bases each). V shed 4 bases and J shed 5 bases, with 14 bases lying between them. The germline gives CDR1 SGHRS, CDR2 YFSETQ. The CDR3 runs to 14 residues. The CDR3 nucleotides read TGCGCCAGCAGCCCGGGGGCAAAGGGAGATACGCAGTATTTT. Translation: CASSPGAKGDTQYF. The full variable domain, with the rest looked up from reference TRBV5-1 and TRBJ2-3, is KAGVTQTPRYLIKTRGQQVTLSCSPISGHRSVSWYQQTPGQGLQFLFEYFSETQRNKGNFPGRFSGRQFSNSRSEMNVSTLELGDSALYLCASSPGAKGDTQYFGPGTRLTVL.

The sample holds many counts of this clonotype. The chain carries TRBV12-3 or TRBV12-4 and TRBJ1-2; no firm D call. Trimming took 3 bases from V and 3 from J, leaving 11 bases between them. This CDR3 has 14 residues. The CDR3 here is CASSFSVSYYGYTF. Written as DNA, the CDR3 is TGTGCCAGCAGTTTTTCCGTCTCGTACTATGGCTACACCTTC.

This chain uses TRBV4-3 with TRBJ1-6; D is ambiguous. The CDR3 covers 14 residues. In germline, CDR1 is LGHNA, CDR2 YSLEER. V lost 0 bases, J lost 15 bases, and 15 bases lay in between. The CDR3 DNA reads TGCGCCAGCAGCCAAGAATTATTAATACGCCACCTCCACTTT. Amino acids: CASSQELLIRHLHF.

This clonotype was picked up a small number of times. The chain carries TRBV7-9 and TRBJ2-5; 7 bases line up with TRBD1. This CDR3 region has 15 residues. Germline V gene sequence: CDR1 SEHNR, CDR2 FQNEAQ (reference sequence). With V trimmed by 5 bases and J by 1 base, 7 bases remained unmatched. In nucleotides, the CDR3 is TGTGCCAGCAGCACATTGACAGGGCCCCAAGAGACCCAGTACTTC. Amino acid sequence: CASSTLTGPQETQYF.

This clonotype was observed a handful of times. This sequence joins TRBV7-3 and TRBJ1-6; D unclear. Deletions cut 5 bases from V and 10 bases from J, with 12 bases between. CDR3 length: 13 residues. In germline, CDR1 is SGHTA, CDR2 FQGTGA. The CDR3 spells CASSPTSLSPLHF. The CDR3 bases are TGTGCCAGCAGCCCAACTTCTCTGTCACCCCTCCACTTT. Complete variable domain (other parts from reference TRBV7-3 and TRBJ1-6): GAGVSQTPSNKVTEKGKYVELRCDPISGHTALYWYRQSLGQGPEFLIYFQGTGAADDSGLPNDRFFAVRPEGSVSTLKIQRTERGDSAVYLCASSPTSLSPLHFGNGTRLTVT.

This clonotype was detected only a few times. CDR3 nucleotides: TGTGCCAGTAGTGGATCAGACAGGGGTCCGTCCTACGAGCAGTACTTC. This encodes CASSGSDRGPSYEQYF. The chain combines TRBV19 with TRBJ2-7; 8 bases are shared with TRBD1. From germline, CDR1 is LNHDA and CDR2 SQIVND (reference sequence). J gave up 1 base and V 5 bases, and 10 bases lay outside the gene matches. CDR3 size: 16 residues.

In this sample, this clonotype turned up many times. The chain combines TRBV12-3 or TRBV12-4 with TRBJ1-5, with 10 positions matching TRBD1. The junction had 5 bases not matched to a gene; V was cut back by 6 bases and J by 6 bases. There are 14 residues in the CDR3. The CDR3 sequence: CASSSTGGGQPQHF. For the CDR3, the DNA is TGTGCCAGCAGCTCGACAGGGGGCGGTCAGCCCCAGCATTTT.

This clonotype appeared many times. The rearrangement joins TRBV7-3 to TRBJ2-2, with D possibly being TRBD1 or TRBD2 (5 bases each). Trimming removed 2 bases at V and 3 bases at J, with 16 bases between. CDR3 size: 17 residues. Germline CDR1 is SGHTA and CDR2 is FQGTGA. As DNA, the CDR3 is TGTGCCAGCAGCTTATTCCGAGGGGAAACGGACACCGGGGAGCTGTTTTTT. Translation gives CASSLFRGETDTGELFF.

This clonotype has a count of ten or more. The chain employs TRBV20-1 and TRBJ2-7; D remains unclear. This CDR3 has 13 amino acids. Germline CDR1 and CDR2: DFQATT and SNEGSKA (reference sequence). V was clipped by 0 bases and J by 3 bases, with 9 bases between them. The CDR3 nucleotides read TGCAGTGCTAGAGAAGAACTCCACTACGAGCAGTACTTC. It translates to CSAREELHYEQYF.

This clonotype was seen only a few times. The chain combines TRBV4-2 with TRBJ1-1, with TRBD1 matching 9 bases. With 4 bases clipped from V and 1 base from J, the junction kept 7 bases outside the gene matches. This CDR3 region has 16 residues. Germline values: CDR1 LGHNA, CDR2 YNFKEQ. The CDR3 sequence is CASSPDTGGKNTEAFF. The CDR3 nucleotides are TGTGCCAGCAGCCCGGATACAGGGGGCAAGAACACTGAAGCTTTCTTT.

The rearrangement uses TRBV7-8 and TRBJ1-5; D ambiguous. The CDR3 is 14 residues long. Germline V lookup: CDR1 SGHVS, CDR2 FQNEAQ. Trimming stripped 2 bases from V and 0 bases from J, with 5 bases between. This CDR3 reads CASSLTVSNQPQHF. CDR3 DNA: TGTGCCAGCAGCTTAACGGTTAGCAATCAGCCCCAGCATTTT.

This clonotype was counted only a few times. V is TRBV7-9 and J is TRBJ2-3; D unresolved. From germline, CDR1 is SEHNR and CDR2 FQNEAQ (reference sequence). The V gene lost 5 bases and the J gene lost 6 bases, with 3 bases spanning the gap. This CDR3 region has 10 residues. CDR3 bases: TGTGCCAGCAGCGTTGATACGCAGTATTTT. Its translation is CASSVDTQYF.

This clonotype has more than one count but fewer than ten. This chain links TRBV12-3 or TRBV12-4 with TRBJ2-5; D may be TRBD2 (6 bases). CDR3 size: 14 residues. With 5 bases removed from V and 2 bases from J, the gap between germline ends came to 12 bases. CDR3 nucleotides: TGTGCCAGCAGTCCGAGGGGACTTCAAGAGACCCAGTACTTC. This encodes CASSPRGLQETQYF.

This clonotype showed up just a few times. This rearrangement joins TRBV21-1 to TRBJ2-1; the D segment call TRBD2 is taken from the table without a DNA check. TRBV21-1 is flagged as a pseudogene. The CDR3 loop spans 18 amino acids. The CDR3 loop reads CASSKGTGKRECYNEQFF. CDR3 sequence (DNA): TGTGCCAGCAGCAAGGGAACAGGAAAGCGGGAGTGCTACAATGAGCAGTTCTTC.

CDR3 amino acids: CASTRDRESPLHF. The CDR3 bases are TGTGCCAGCACACGGGACAGGGAATCACCCCTCCACTTT. The chain couples TRBV2 to TRBJ1-6, with 9 bases matching TRBD1. This CDR3 spans 13 amino acids. V gave up 7 bases and J gave up 10 bases; unmatched junction bases: 5. Germline V gives CDR1 SNHLY, CDR2 FYNNEI.

This clonotype was recorded a few times. This rearrangement joins TRBV6-1 to TRBJ2-2; 8 bases are shared with TRBD1. This CDR3 spans 14 amino acids. After removal of 4 bases from V and 6 bases from J, the junction contained 4 bases not matched to a gene. From germline, CDR1 is MNHNS and CDR2 SASEGT. Written as DNA, the CDR3 is TGTGCCAGCAGTGGACTACAGGGGGCCGGGGAGCTGTTTTTT. This gives the protein CASSGLQGAGELFF.

Details on this clonotype: This could be a read error, since a much larger clone is one nucleotide away. This chain uses TRBV7-3 with TRBJ2-3; no clear D gene. This CDR3 comprises 12 residues. Germline V lookup: CDR1 SGHTA, CDR2 FQGTGA. Trimming removed 2 bases from V and 2 bases from J, with 2 bases in between. The CDR3 loop is CASSLATDTQYF. As DNA, the CDR3 is TGTGCCAGCAGCTTAGCCACAGATACGCAGTATTTT.

This clonotype was seen repeatedly, ten times or more. CDR3 sequence: CASSLDRDSNQPQHF. CDR3 DNA: TGTGCCAGCAGCTTGGACAGGGATAGCAATCAGCCCCAGCATTTT. V usage is TRBV5-4 and J usage is TRBJ1-5; D might be TRBD1 (6 bases). Germline loops: CDR1 SGHNT, CDR2 YYREEE (reference sequence). V was trimmed by 0 bases and J by 0 bases, leaving 7 bases between them. The CDR3 consists of 15 residues. The full variable domain, completed using reference TRBV5-4 and TRBJ1-5, is ETGVTQSPTHLIKTRGQQVTLRCSSQSGHNTVSWYQQALGQGPQFIFQYYREEENGRGNFPPRFSGLQFPNYSSELNVNALELDDSALYLCASSLDRDSNQPQHFGDGTRLSIL.

Details on this clonotype: A junction end diverges from the germline sequence, so it may reflect a read error. This chain connects TRBV7-7 to TRBJ2-7; TRBD2 is a possible D gene (5 bases). This CDR3 comprises 16 residues. CDR1 and CDR2 (germline): SSHAT, FNYEAQ (reference sequence). The CDR3 loop reads CASSLGKGGLAYEQYF. As DNA, the CDR3 is TGTGCTAGCAGCTTAGGGAAGGGCGGACTCGCCTACGAGCAGTACTTC.

This clonotype was counted a few times. The chain combines TRBV27 with TRBJ1-4; D gene uncertain. The CDR3 has 13 residues. Trimming shortened V by 8 bases and J by 5 bases, and 12 bases separated the two germline ends. Germline assignment: CDR1 MNHEY and CDR2 SMNVEV (reference sequence). The CDR3 spells CASAGSLNEKLFF. DNA for the CDR3: TGTGCCAGCGCTGGATCCCTAAATGAAAAACTGTTTTTT.

This clonotype was observed many times. This sequence joins TRBV10-2 and TRBJ2-3; the D is unclear. V lost 3 bases, J lost 0 bases, and 10 bases lay in between. The CDR3 totals 15 residues. CDR1 and CDR2 (germline): WSHSY, SAAADI. CDR3 protein: CASSETQASTDTQYF. In nucleotides, the CDR3 is TGCGCCAGCAGTGAAACGCAGGCTAGCACAGATACGCAGTATTTT.

The chain carries TRBV6-1 and TRBJ2-5; D is possibly TRBD2 (6 bases). V shed 8 bases and J shed 3 bases, with 13 bases lying between them. The germline V gene has CDR1 MNHNS and CDR2 SASEGT. CDR3 length: 13 amino acids. This CDR3 reads CASLSLAEETQYF. CDR3 coding DNA: TGTGCCAGCCTGTCCTTAGCGGAAGAGACCCAGTACTTC.

The chain employs TRBV29-1 and TRBJ1-1, with D maybe TRBD1 (5 bases). The V end was cut by 4 bases, the J end by 8 bases, with 8 bases between. The CDR3 consists of 10 residues. Looked up from germline, CDR1 is SQVTM and CDR2 is ANQGSEA. The CDR3 region is CSVGWDEAFF. The CDR3 nucleotides are TGCAGCGTTGGCTGGGACGAAGCTTTCTTT.

The rearrangement uses TRBV29-1 and TRBJ2-3, with 9 bases fitting TRBD2. Losses at the gene ends were 4 bases for V and 6 bases for J; bases not matched to a gene: 2. The CDR3 has 12 residues. The germline CDR1 and CDR2 sequences are SQVTM and ANQGSEA. The CDR3: CSVVAGADTQYF. Here the CDR3 DNA reads TGCAGCGTTGTAGCGGGAGCGGATACGCAGTATTTT.

The J gene is TRBJ2-7, the V gene TRBV14, with D maybe TRBD2 (6 bases). The CDR3 length is 12 residues. Trimming took off 4 bases at V and 6 bases at J, with 10 bases between the two ends. CDR1 is SGHDN and CDR2 is FVKESK in the germline V gene. CDR3 DNA: TGTGCCAGCAGCCGGAGGGCGTCCGAGCAGTACTTC. This codes for CASSRRASEQYF.

The chain combines TRBV12-3 or TRBV12-4 with TRBJ2-1; 12 bases line up with TRBD2. The CDR3 sequence is 16 residues long. The V and J ends lost 3 bases and 8 bases, in that order; junction bases with no gene match: 8. In DNA form, the CDR3 reads TGTGCCAGCAGTTTCATACTAGCGGGAGGTCTCTATGAGCAGTTCTTC. It translates to CASSFILAGGLYEQFF.

Many counts were recorded for this clonotype. The rearrangement joins TRBV7-6 to TRBJ2-5, with a tentative D call TRBD2 (5 bases). Trimming left V 6 bases short and J 5 bases short, with 13 bases between. In germline, CDR1 is SGHVS, CDR2 FNYEAQ. The CDR3 covers 13 residues. CDR3 sequence (DNA): TGTGCCAGCAGGCCGGGAAAATGGGAGACCCAGTACTTC. Translation gives CASRPGKWETQYF.

This clonotype was counted at least ten times. The V call is TRBV7-3, the J call TRBJ2-5, with 12 bases fitting TRBD2. CDR3 length: 15 residues. The V segment lost 5 bases and the J segment 6 bases; nucleotides outside the gene matches: 7. CDR1 SGHTA and CDR2 FQGTGA come from the germline V gene. CDR3 in DNA: TGTGCCAGCAGCCCTTCTAGCGGGAGGGTGAAGACCCAGTACTTC. Amino acids: CASSPSSGRVKTQYF.